What follows are 9 T cell receptor beta chains derived from one specimen sequenced in a study of blood T cells in healthy people across ages (dated by TCRdb to the mid-2010s). The library was generated by 5' RACE. TCRdb records Illumina HiSeq 2500 as the sequencer. A second PCR of roughly 7 to 11 cycles was performed with a sample-barcoded 5' primer and a J-beta primer mix. TCRdb trimmed public reads at Q25 via fastp, called clones via MiXCR and kept in-frame beta chains. Under each unique CDR3 protein, matching rows form one entry showing the most common genes and DNA. Present in this sample are hundreds of thousands of distinct CDR3 sequences, about 29% of which were seen just once. Over 3.5% of the sample goes to the ten largest clones. The same data also contributed to another study, on T cells of mothers and their children.

Sample: blood. These receptors were obtained from a boy between 2 and 10 years old in good health.

For this clonotype: Germline and junction disagree at one end, which may indicate a read error. The chain is built from TRBV7-7 and TRBJ2-5; 11 bases agree with TRBD1. This CDR3 has 14 amino acids. Germline CDR1 SSHAT, CDR2 FNYEAQ (reference sequence). In DNA form, the CDR3 reads TGTGCCAGCAGTGGTGGGACAGGGGGGCAGACCCAGCACTTC. The encoded protein is CASSGGTGGQTQHF.

The chain has TRBV6-5 and TRBJ1-1; D is uncertain. V shed 0 bases and J shed 2 bases, with 4 bases lying between them. The length of the CDR3 is 13 residues. In germline, CDR1 is MNHEY, CDR2 SVGAGI. CDR3 sequence reads: CASSYSSNTEAFF. The CDR3 DNA is TGTGCCAGCAGTTACTCGAGCAACACTGAAGCTTTCTTT.

This sequence joins TRBV30 and TRBJ1-1; D not certain. CDR1 is GTSNPN, CDR2 SVGIG, per germline (reference sequence). This CDR3 region has 14 residues. V shed 2 bases and J shed 5 bases, with 15 bases lying between them. CDR3 loop: CAWSPKGAGTEAFF. In nucleotides, the CDR3 is TGTGCCTGGAGTCCCAAGGGAGCAGGAACTGAAGCTTTCTTT.

This clonotype has only a few counts. The rearrangement uses TRBV27 and TRBJ2-1; 12 bases map to TRBD2. V trimming: 3 bases; J trimming: 6 bases; junction bases outside the gene matches: 9. The CDR3 consists of 17 residues. Germline-derived CDR1 and CDR2 are MNHEY and SMNVEV (reference sequence). CDR3 residues: CASSFYRTSGMANEQFF. The DNA of the CDR3 is TGTGCCAGCAGTTTCTACAGGACTAGCGGGATGGCCAATGAGCAGTTCTTC.

The V and J genes are TRBV28 and TRBJ2-7, with D possibly TRBD2 on 6 matching bases. V gave up 5 bases and J gave up 0 bases, with 14 bases separating them. The CDR3 spans 15 residues. Germline CDR1 is MDHEN and CDR2 is SYDVKM. CDR3 protein: CASSPSSVTSYEQYF. The CDR3 DNA reads as TGTGCCAGCAGTCCTTCTAGCGTAACCTCCTACGAGCAGTACTTC.

A few counts support this clonotype. The rearrangement links TRBV9 to TRBJ2-7; no firm D call. Trimming shortened V by 0 bases and J by 5 bases, and 12 bases separated the two germline ends. Germline V gene sequence: CDR1 SGDLS, CDR2 YYNGEE. CDR3 size: 14 residues. The CDR3 DNA sequence: TGTGCCAGCAGCGTAGATCGGACCGGCGACGAGCAGTACTTC. Translating gives CASSVDRTGDEQYF. Looking up the rest from reference TRBV9 and TRBJ2-7 gives the full variable domain: DSGVTQTPKHLITATGQRVTLRCSPRSGDLSVYWYQQSLDQGLQFLIQYYNGEERAKGNILERFSAQQFPDLHSELNLSSLELGDSALYFCASSVDRTGDEQYFGPGTRLTVT.

This sequence joins TRBV18 and TRBJ2-3; 9 bases match TRBD2. CDR3 length: 16 residues. Per germline, CDR1 KGHSH and CDR2 LQKENI. V gave up 3 bases and J gave up 3 bases; unmatched junction bases: 7. CDR3 loop: CASSPAAGGPTDTQYF. CDR3 nucleotides: TGTGCCAGCTCACCCGCGGCGGGGGGGCCAACAGATACGCAGTATTTT.

This sequence joins TRBV20-1 and TRBJ2-1; D perhaps matches TRBD2 (6 bases). CDR1 DFQATT and CDR2 SNEGSKA come from the germline V gene (reference sequence). The V end was cut by 3 bases, the J end by 4 bases, with 16 bases between. This CDR3 spans 15 amino acids. For the CDR3, the DNA is TGCAGTGCTAGGACCTCGGGACTTCTATACAATGAGCAGTTCTTC. Translating it yields CSARTSGLLYNEQFF.

This clonotype was found a few times. The chain is built from TRBV20-1 and TRBJ2-2; D is possibly TRBD2 (6 bases). V was cut by 3 bases and J by 7 bases, with 12 bases left in between. The CDR3 is 13 amino acids. CDR1 is DFQATT and CDR2 is SNEGSKA in the germline V gene (reference sequence). CDR3 DNA: TGCAGTGCTAGCGGGAGTGGGGGCGGGGAGCTGTTTTTT. Its translation: CSASGSGGGELFF.